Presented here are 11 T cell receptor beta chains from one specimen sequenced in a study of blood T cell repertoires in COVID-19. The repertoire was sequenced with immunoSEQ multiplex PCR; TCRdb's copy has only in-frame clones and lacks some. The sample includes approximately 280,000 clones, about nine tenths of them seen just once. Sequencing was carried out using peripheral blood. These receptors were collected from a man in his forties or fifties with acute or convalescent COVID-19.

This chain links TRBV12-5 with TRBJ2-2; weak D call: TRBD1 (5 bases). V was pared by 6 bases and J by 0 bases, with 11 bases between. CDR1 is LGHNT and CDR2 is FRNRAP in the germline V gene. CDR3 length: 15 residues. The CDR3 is CASGLDIPNTGELFF. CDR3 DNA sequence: TGTGCTAGTGGCCTGGACATACCGAACACCGGGGAGCTGTTTTTT.

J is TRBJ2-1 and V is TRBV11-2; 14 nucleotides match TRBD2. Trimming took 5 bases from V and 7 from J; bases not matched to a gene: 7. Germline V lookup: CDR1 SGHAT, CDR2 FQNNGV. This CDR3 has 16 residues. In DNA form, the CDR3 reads TGTGCCAGCAGCATGACTAGCGGGGGGGCCGGGAATGAGCAGTTCTTC. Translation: CASSMTSGGAGNEQFF.

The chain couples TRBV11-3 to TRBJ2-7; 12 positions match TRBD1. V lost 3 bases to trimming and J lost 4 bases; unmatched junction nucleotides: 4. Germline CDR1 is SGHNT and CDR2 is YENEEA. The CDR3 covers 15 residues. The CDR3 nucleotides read TGTGCCAGCAGCTTGGGACAGGGGGCAGGGTACGAGCAGTACTTC. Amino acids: CASSLGQGAGYEQYF.

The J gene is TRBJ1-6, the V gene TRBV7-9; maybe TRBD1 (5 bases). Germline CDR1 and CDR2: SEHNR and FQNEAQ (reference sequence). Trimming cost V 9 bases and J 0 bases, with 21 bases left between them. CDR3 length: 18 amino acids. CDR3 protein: CASGGNRGGDSYNSPLHF. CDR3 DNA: TGTGCCAGTGGAGGGAATAGGGGAGGGGACTCCTATAATTCACCCCTCCACTTT.

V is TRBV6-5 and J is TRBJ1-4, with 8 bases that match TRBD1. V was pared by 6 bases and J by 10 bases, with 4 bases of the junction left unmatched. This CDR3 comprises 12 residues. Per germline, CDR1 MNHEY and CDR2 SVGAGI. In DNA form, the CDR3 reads TGTGCCAGCAGATTAACAGGGGGAAAACTGTTTTTT. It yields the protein CASRLTGGKLFF.

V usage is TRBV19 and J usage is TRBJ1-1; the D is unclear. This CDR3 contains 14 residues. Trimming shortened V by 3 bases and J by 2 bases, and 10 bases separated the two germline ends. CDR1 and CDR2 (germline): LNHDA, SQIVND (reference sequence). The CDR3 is CASSMAQSNTEAFF. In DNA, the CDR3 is TGTGCCAGTAGTATGGCACAGAGTAACACTGAAGCTTTCTTT.

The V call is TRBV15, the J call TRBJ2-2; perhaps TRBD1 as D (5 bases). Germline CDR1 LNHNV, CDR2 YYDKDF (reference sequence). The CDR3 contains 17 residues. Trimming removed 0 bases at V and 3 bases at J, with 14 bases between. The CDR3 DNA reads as TGTGCCACCAGCAGAGATCGGCAGGGCTCAGACACCGGGGAGCTGTTTTTT. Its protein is CATSRDRQGSDTGELFF.

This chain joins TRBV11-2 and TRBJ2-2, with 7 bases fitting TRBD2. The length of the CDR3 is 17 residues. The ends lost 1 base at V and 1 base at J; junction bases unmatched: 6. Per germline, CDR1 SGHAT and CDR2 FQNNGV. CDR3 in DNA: TGTGCCAGCAGCTTAGGCCCTGGCGGGGGGAACACCGGGGAGCTGTTTTTT. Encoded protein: CASSLGPGGGNTGELFF.

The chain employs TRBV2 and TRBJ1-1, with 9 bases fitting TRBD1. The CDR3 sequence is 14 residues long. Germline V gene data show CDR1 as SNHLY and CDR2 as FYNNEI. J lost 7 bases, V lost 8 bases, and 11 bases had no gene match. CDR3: CASGGGTGTGEAFF. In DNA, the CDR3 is TGTGCCAGCGGGGGTGGGACAGGGACCGGTGAAGCTTTCTTT.

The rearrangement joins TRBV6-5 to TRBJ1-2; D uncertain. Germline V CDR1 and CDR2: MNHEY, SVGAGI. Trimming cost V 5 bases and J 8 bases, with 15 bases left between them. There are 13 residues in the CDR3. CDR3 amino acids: CASSRSSAPGYTF. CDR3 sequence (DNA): TGTGCCAGCAGTAGGTCGAGCGCTCCGGGCTACACCTTC.

The CDR3 spells CASSAPRDRGNQPQHF. The CDR3 bases are TGTGCCAGTAGTGCCCCCCGGGACAGAGGCAATCAGCCCCAGCATTTT. The rearrangement links TRBV19 to TRBJ1-5; TRBD1 agrees at 7 bases. With V trimmed by 5 bases and J by 2 bases, 9 bases remained unmatched. Germline CDR1 is LNHDA and CDR2 is SQIVND (reference sequence). The CDR3 totals 16 residues.